A selection of T cell receptor beta chains follows, all from one sample in a study of T cell responses to AZD1222 COVID-19 vaccine. Using immunoSEQ multiplex PCR, the repertoire was profiled, and TCRdb retains in-frame clones only, with some absent. The sample contains 130,000 to 150,000 clones, 82% of which appear only once. The material was peripheral blood, obtained on day 0 of MenACWY control vaccination. These receptors all come from an adult in good health. The CDR3 runs from the conserved cysteine through the conserved F or W. D genes are given only for firm matches. A clone size is listed for some rows: how often the clone was seen (once, few, many), or a class if it is expanded.

D gene,clone size,CDR3 length,V gene,J gene,CDR3 DNA,CDR3 protein
.,once,13,TRBV5-1,TRBJ1-2,TGCGCCAGCAGCTTGACAGGACCCTATGGCTACACCTTC,CASSLTGPYGYTF
.,few,14,TRBV21-1,TRBJ1-1,TGTGCCAGCAGCAATAACGGGGAAAACACTGAAGCTTTCTTT,CASSNNGENTEAFF
TRBD2,.,19,TRBV6-1,TRBJ2-3,TGTGCCAGCAGTGAAGCGTTAAGCGGGGGGCGCACATCCACAGATACGCAGTATTTT,CASSEALSGGRTSTDTQYF
.,.,15,TRBV6-5,TRBJ2-1,TGTGCCAGCAGTCCCGACGTGGGAAGGTACAATGAGCAGTTCTTC,CASSPDVGRYNEQFF
TRBD2,.,14,TRBV19,TRBJ2-1,TGTGCCACGGCCTTAGCGGGGGGGAAGAATGAGCAGTTCTTC,CATALAGGKNEQFF
TRBD1,few,14,TRBV18,TRBJ1-1,TGTGCCAGCTCACATCCGGGACAGGGGACTGAAGCTTTCTTT,CASSHPGQGTEAFF
.,.,12,TRBV3-1/TRBV3-2,TRBJ2-7,TGTGCCAGCAGCCAATTTAGGCGCGAGCAGTACTTC,CASSQFRREQYF
.,once,14,TRBV27,TRBJ1-2,TGTGCCAGCAGTTTGAAAAGGGTCAACTATGGCTACACCTTC,CASSLKRVNYGYTF
TRBD1,.,13,TRBV4-1,TRBJ1-2,TGCGCCAGCAGCCAAGTGGACAGGGCCGGCTACACCTTC,CASSQVDRAGYTF
TRBD1,.,14,TRBV7-3,TRBJ2-2,TGTGCCAGCAGCGGACAGGGGGCGTACGGGGAGCTGTTTTTT,CASSGQGAYGELFF
.,.,13,TRBV12-3/TRBV12-4,TRBJ2-2,TGTGCCAGCAGTTTAGGGTATGGCGGGGAGCTGTTTTTT,CASSLGYGGELFF
TRBD2,.,14,TRBV4-1,TRBJ2-4,TGCGCCAGCAGCCAAGATGAGGCGGGGGTCTTTCAGTACTTC,CASSQDEAGVFQYF
.,.,14,TRBV4-2,TRBJ2-7,TGTGCCAGCAGCCAAGGGACGGGAATGTACGAGCAGTACTTC,CASSQGTGMYEQYF
.,once,16,TRBV25-1,TRBJ2-1,TGTGCCAGCTCCCCCCCGGGGTCGAGAACCTACAATGAGCAGTTCTTC,CASSPPGSRTYNEQFF
.,once,12,TRBV3-1/TRBV3-2,TRBJ1-1,TGTGCCAGCAGCCAAGGGAACACTGAAGCTTTCTTT,CASSQGNTEAFF
.,.,14,TRBV7-2,TRBJ2-4,TGTGCCAGCAGCTTAGGACAGAGATTAAACATTCAGTACTTC,CASSLGQRLNIQYF
.,once,13,TRBV21-1,TRBJ2-1,TGTGCCAGCAGCAAGTATAAGGGAATTGAGCAGTTCTTC,CASSKYKGIEQFF
.,.,16,TRBV2,TRBJ2-1,TGTGCCAGCAGTGATGGGAATTCGAGATCCTACAATGAGCAGTTCTTC,CASSDGNSRSYNEQFF
.,.,16,TRBV7-8,TRBJ1-5,TGTGCCAGCAGCTTAGGATATGCGTTTAGCAATCAGCCCCAGCATTTT,CASSLGYAFSNQPQHF
.,once,15,TRBV5-6,TRBJ1-1,TGTGCCAGCAGCTGGGGGACCCGGAAGGTCACTGAAGCTTTCTTT,CASSWGTRKVTEAFF
.,.,13,TRBV19,TRBJ1-4,TGTGCCAGTAGTCTTGGGGGATTCGAAAAACTGTTTTTT,CASSLGGFEKLFF
TRBD1,few,17,TRBV11-2,TRBJ2-3,TGTGCCAGCAGCTTAGGAGCTGGGACAGGGATCACAGATACGCAGTATTTT,CASSLGAGTGITDTQYF
TRBD2,once,19,TRBV11-2,TRBJ2-1,TGTGCCAGCAATGTCCGGGGGGGCCGGGGTCATTGGGCTTACAATGAGCAGTTCTTC,CASNVRGGRGHWAYNEQFF
TRBD1,.,15,TRBV7-3,TRBJ2-6,TGTGCCAGCAGCCCAACAGGGGCTGGGGCCAACGTCCTGACTTTC,CASSPTGAGANVLTF
.,.,15,TRBV5-1,TRBJ1-1,TGCGCCAGCAGCTCCCGGACGGGATCGAACACTGAAGCTTTCTTT,CASSSRTGSNTEAFF
.,.,16,TRBV7-2,TRBJ1-6,TGTGCCAGCAGCTTAGGGAGGGTGGCCCCGAATTCACCCCTCCACTTT,CASSLGRVAPNSPLHF
TRBD1,.,17,TRBV7-8,TRBJ1-1,TGTGCCAGCAGCTTAAGGGACAGGCGGCAATTGAACACTGAAGCTTTCTTT,CASSLRDRRQLNTEAFF
.,once,13,TRBV19,TRBJ2-5,TGTGCCAGTAGCAGGGCCTACCAAGAGACCCAGTACTTC,CASSRAYQETQYF
.,.,14,TRBV24-1,TRBJ2-2,TGTGCCACCAGTGAGACGACGGACACCGGGGAGCTGTTTTTT,CATSETTDTGELFF
.,.,13,TRBV18,TRBJ1-2,TGTGCCAGCTCACAGGGTAGGGGCTATGGCTACACCTTC,CASSQGRGYGYTF
.,.,16,TRBV28,TRBJ1-1,TGTGCCAGCAGTTTAGGCTTCTCCGGAGGGAACACTGAAGCTTTCTTT,CASSLGFSGGNTEAFF
.,.,13,TRBV6-5,TRBJ2-5,TGTGCCAGCAGCCCCTACGCATTGGGGACCCAGTACTTC,CASSPYALGTQYF